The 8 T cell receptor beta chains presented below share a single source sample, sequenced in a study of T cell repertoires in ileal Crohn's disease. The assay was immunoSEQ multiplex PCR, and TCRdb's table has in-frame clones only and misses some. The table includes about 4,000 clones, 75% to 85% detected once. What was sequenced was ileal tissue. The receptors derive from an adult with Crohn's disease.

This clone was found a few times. The CDR3 loop reads CASSLGTSGRNEQFF. The CDR3 bases are TGTGCCAGCAGTCTCGGGACTAGCGGGAGAAATGAGCAGTTCTTC. This chain uses TRBV6-5 with TRBJ2-1, with 14 bases lining up with TRBD2. Trimming cost V 5 bases and J 7 bases; bases outside gene matches: 4. The germline gives CDR1 MNHEY, CDR2 SVGAGI. CDR3 length equals 15 residues.

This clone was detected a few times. CDR3 coding DNA: TGTGCCAGCAGCGTAGGGCCAGAGGATCAGCCCCAGCATTTT. This codes for CASSVGPEDQPQHF. The J gene is TRBJ1-5, the V gene TRBV9; no clear D. The germline gives CDR1 SGDLS, CDR2 YYNGEE. Deletions cut 0 bases from V and 5 bases from J, with 9 bases between. This CDR3 is built from 14 residues.

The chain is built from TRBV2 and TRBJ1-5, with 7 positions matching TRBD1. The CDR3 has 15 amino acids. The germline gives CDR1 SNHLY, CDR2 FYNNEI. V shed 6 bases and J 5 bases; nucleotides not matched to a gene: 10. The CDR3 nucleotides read TGTGCCAGCAGCATTGAGGAGGGGGCCGATCAGCCCCAGCATTTT. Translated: CASSIEEGADQPQHF.

The CDR3 DNA sequence: TGTGCCAGCAGCTGGGGGACTAGCGGCCAGGGAGGCACCTACGAGCAGTACTTC. Residues: CASSWGTSGQGGTYEQYF. The rearrangement links TRBV7-9 to TRBJ2-7; 11 positions match TRBD2. V gave up 4 bases and J gave up 2 bases; unmatched junction bases: 13. The germline V gene encodes CDR1 SEHNR and CDR2 FQNEAQ (reference sequence). This CDR3 comprises 18 residues.

CDR3 protein: CASSRPSGSSETYEQYF. The CDR3 DNA reads TGTGCCAGCTCACGCCCTAGCGGGAGCAGCGAAACCTACGAGCAGTACTTC. V and J are TRBV18 and TRBJ2-7, with 10 bases fitting TRBD2. Germline V lookup: CDR1 KGHSH, CDR2 LQKENI. The junction had 11 bases not matched to a gene; V was cut back by 4 bases and J by 2 bases. This CDR3 spans 17 amino acids.

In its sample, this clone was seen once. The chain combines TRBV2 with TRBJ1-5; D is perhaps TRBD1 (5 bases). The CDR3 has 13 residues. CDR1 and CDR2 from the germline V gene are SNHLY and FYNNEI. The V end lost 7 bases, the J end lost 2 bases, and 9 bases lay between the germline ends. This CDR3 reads CASNFRGNQPQHF. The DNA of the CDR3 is TGTGCCAGCAATTTCAGGGGCAATCAGCCCCAGCATTTT.

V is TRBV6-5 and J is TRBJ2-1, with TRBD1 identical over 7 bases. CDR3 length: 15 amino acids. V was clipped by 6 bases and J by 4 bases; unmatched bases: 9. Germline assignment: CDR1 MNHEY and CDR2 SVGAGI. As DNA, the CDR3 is TGTGCCAGCAGCCCGAGGACAGGTCCTTACAATGAGCAGTTCTTC. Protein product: CASSPRTGPYNEQFF.

CDR3 protein: CASSSLGGARSYEQYF. The CDR3 DNA sequence: TGTGCCAGCAGTTCCCTGGGGGGGGCTCGGTCCTACGAGCAGTACTTC. This chain connects TRBV27 to TRBJ2-7; perhaps TRBD2 as D (7 bases). This CDR3 spans 16 amino acids. CDR1 and CDR2 from the germline V gene are MNHEY and SMNVEV (reference sequence). The ends were cut back, 4 bases at V and 1 base at J, with 17 bases in the middle.